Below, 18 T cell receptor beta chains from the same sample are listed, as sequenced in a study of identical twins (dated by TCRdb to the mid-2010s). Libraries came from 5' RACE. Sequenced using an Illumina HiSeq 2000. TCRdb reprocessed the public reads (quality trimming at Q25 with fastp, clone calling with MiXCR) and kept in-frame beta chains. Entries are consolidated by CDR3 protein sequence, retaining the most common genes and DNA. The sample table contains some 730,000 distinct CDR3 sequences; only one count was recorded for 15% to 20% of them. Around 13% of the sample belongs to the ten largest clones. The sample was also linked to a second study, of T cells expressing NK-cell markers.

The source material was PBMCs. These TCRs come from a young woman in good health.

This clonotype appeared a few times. CDR3 bases: TGTGCCAGCAGTTTTCGACAGGGGGGCAATCAGCCCCAGCATTTT. This gives the protein CASSFRQGGNQPQHF. The chain is built from TRBV12-3 or TRBV12-4 and TRBJ1-5; TRBD1 agrees at 9 bases. The CDR3 spans 15 residues. J gave up 2 bases and V 3 bases, and 2 bases lay outside the gene matches.

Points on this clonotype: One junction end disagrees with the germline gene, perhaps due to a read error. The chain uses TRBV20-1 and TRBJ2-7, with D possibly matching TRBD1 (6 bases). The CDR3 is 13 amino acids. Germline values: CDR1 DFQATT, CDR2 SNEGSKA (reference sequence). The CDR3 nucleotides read TGCAGTGCTAGACCTAGGGGGTTCTACAAGCAGTACTTC. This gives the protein CSARPRGFYKQYF.

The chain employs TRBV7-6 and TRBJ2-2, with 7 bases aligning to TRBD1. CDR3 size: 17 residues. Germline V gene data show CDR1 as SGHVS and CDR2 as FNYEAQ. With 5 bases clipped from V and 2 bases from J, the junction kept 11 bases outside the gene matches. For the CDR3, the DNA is TGTGCCAGCAGCCTCGACAGGGTCCATTTCAACACCGGGGAGCTGTTTTTT. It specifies CASSLDRVHFNTGELFF.

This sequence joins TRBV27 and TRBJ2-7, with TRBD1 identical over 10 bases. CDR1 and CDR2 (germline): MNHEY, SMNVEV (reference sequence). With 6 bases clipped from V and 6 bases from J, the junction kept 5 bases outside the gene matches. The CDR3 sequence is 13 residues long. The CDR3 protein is CASRGDRGGEQYF. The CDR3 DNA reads TGTGCCAGCAGGGGGGACAGGGGTGGCGAGCAGTACTTC.

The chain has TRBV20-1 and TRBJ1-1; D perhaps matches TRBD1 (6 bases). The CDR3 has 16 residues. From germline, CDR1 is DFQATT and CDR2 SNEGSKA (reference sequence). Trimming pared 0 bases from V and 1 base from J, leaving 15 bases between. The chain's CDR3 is CSARDFGRGKNTEAFF. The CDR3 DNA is TGCAGTGCTAGAGATTTTGGGAGGGGGAAGAACACTGAAGCTTTCTTT.

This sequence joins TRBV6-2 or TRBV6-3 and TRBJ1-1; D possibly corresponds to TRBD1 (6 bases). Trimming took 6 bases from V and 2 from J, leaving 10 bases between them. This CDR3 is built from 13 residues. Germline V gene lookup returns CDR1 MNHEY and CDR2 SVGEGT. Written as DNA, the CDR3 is TGTGCCAGCAGACGGGGGGCCAACACTGAAGCTTTCTTT. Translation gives CASRRGANTEAFF.

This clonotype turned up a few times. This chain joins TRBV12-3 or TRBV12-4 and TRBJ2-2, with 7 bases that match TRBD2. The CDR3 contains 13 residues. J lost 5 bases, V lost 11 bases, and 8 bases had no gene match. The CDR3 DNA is TGTGCCGCGCGGGGAGGGGTGACCGGGGAGCTGTTTTTT. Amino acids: CAARGGVTGELFF.

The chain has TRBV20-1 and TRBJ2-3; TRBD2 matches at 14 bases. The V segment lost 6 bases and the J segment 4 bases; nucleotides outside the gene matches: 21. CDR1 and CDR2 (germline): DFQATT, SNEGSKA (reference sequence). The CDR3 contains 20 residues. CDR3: CSASAPGTSGSIAASDTQYF. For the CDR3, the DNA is TGCAGTGCCTCAGCCCCCGGGACTAGCGGGAGTATAGCCGCATCAGATACGCAGTATTTT.

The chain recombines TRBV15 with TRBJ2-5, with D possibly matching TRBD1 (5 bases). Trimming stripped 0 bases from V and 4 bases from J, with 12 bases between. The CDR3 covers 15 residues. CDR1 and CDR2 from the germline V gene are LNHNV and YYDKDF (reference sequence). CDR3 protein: CATSRDRTNRETQYF. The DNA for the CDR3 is TGTGCCACCAGCAGAGATCGGACAAACCGAGAGACCCAGTACTTC.

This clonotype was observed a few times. CDR3 region: CASSYDRTGELFF. Here the CDR3 DNA reads TGTGCCAGCAGTTACGACCGAACCGGGGAGCTGTTTTTT. This sequence joins TRBV6-6 and TRBJ2-2; no clear D gene. V was trimmed by 2 bases and J by 5 bases, leaving 6 bases between them. Germline values: CDR1 MNHNY, CDR2 SVGAGI (reference sequence). The CDR3 length is 13 residues.

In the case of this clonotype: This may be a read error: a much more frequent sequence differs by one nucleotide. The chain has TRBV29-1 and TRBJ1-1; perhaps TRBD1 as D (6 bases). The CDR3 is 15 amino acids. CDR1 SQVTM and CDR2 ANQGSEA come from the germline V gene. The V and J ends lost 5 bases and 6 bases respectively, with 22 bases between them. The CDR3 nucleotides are TGCAGCGTTATCCGGTCCCACAGGGTAAGCGCTGAAGCTTTCTTT. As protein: CSVIRSHRVSAEAFF.

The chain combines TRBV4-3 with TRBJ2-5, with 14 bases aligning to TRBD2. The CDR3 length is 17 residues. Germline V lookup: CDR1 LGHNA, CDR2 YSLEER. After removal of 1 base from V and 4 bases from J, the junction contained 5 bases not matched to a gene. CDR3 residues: CASSQGIGTSGRETQYF. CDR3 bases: TGCGCCAGCAGCCAAGGTATAGGGACTAGCGGGAGAGAGACCCAGTACTTC.

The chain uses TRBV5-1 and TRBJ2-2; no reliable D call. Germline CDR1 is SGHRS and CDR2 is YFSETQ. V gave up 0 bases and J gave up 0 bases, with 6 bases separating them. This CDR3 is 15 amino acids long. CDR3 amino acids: CASSLVQTNTGELFF. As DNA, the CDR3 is TGCGCCAGCAGCTTGGTCCAAACGAACACCGGGGAGCTGTTTTTT.

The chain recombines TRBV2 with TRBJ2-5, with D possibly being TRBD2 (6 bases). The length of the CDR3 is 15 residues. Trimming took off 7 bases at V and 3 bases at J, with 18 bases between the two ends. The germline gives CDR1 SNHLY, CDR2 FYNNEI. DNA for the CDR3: TGTGCCAGCAACCCGCGGGGAGAAGGAGAAGAGACCCAGTACTTC. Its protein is CASNPRGEGEETQYF.

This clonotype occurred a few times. CDR3 nucleotide sequence: TGTGCCAGCAGCCCCGGGACCATAAAGAACACTGAAGCTTTCTTT. Amino acids: CASSPGTIKNTEAFF. The genes are TRBV7-2 and TRBJ1-1, with D possibly matching TRBD1 (5 bases). This CDR3 comprises 15 residues. Germline assignment: CDR1 SGHTA and CDR2 FQGNSA. Trimming stripped 5 bases from V and 1 base from J, with 14 bases between.

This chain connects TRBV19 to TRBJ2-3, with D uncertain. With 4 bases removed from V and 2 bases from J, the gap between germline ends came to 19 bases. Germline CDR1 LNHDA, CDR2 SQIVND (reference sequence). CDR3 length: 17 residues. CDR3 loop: CASSSPPGRVATDTQYF. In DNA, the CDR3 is TGTGCCAGTAGTAGCCCTCCTGGTCGCGTTGCCACAGATACGCAGTATTTT.

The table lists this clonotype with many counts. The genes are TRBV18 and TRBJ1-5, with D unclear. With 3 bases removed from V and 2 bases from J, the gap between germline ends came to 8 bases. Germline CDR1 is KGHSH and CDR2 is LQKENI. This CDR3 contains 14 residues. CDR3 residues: CASSPTVRNQPQHF. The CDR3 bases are TGTGCCAGCTCACCTACAGTTCGCAATCAGCCCCAGCATTTT.

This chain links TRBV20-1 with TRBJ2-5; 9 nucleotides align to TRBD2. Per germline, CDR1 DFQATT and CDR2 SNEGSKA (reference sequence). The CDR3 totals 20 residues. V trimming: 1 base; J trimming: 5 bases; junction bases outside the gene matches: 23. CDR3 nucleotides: TGCAGTGCTAGAGTTCAGGGTGGGCTAGCGGGGAGCATCTCTTTGGAGACCCAGTACTTC. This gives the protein CSARVQGGLAGSISLETQYF.